This record covers a single TCR beta chain. J lost 0 bases, V lost 7 bases, and 10 bases had no gene match. The CDR3 totals 17 residues. Germline values: CDR1 MNHEY, CDR2 SMNVEV (reference sequence). The assay was immunoSEQ multiplex PCR, and TCRdb's table has in-frame clones only and misses some. The table has roughly 120,000 clones, about nine tenths seen once. The sample comes from a study of control samples from healthy donors and cancer patients. This TCR derives from a woman aged 18 to 35 in good health. Material for sequencing was blood. The chain combines TRBV27 with TRBJ2-1; 9 bases align to TRBD1. CDR3 DNA: TGTGCCAGCATCGGACTCGGGACAGGGCGCTCCTACAATGAGCAGTTCTTC. It specifies CASIGLGTGRSYNEQFF.